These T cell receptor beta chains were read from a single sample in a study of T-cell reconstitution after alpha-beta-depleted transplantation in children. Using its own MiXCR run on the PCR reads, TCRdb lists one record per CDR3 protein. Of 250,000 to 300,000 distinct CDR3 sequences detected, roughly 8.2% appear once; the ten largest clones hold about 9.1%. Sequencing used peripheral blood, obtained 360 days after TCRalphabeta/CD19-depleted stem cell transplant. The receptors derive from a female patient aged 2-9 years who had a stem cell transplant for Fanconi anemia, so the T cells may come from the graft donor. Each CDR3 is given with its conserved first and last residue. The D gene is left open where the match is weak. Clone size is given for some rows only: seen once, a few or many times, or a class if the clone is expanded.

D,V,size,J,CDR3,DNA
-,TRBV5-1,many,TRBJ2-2,CASSLVLLANTGELFF,TGCGCCAGCAGCTTGGTTCTACTCGCGAACACCGGGGAGCTGTTTTTT
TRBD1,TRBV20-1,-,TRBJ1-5,CSARTGDQPQHF,TGCAGTGCTAGGACAGGGGATCAGCCCCAGCATTTT
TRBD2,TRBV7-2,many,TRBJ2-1,CASSLPGTSGYNEQFF,TGTGCCAGCAGCTTACCCGGGACTAGCGGATACAATGAGCAGTTCTTC
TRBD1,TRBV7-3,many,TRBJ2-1,CASSPGAYRGEEQFF,TGTGCCAGCAGCCCCGGCGCTTACAGGGGGGAAGAGCAGTTCTTC
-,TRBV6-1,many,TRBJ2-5,CASSLFSSGETQYF,TGTGCCAGCAGCCTGTTCTCGTCGGGAGAGACCCAGTACTTC
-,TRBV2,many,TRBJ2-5,CASRDYQETQYF,TGTGCCAGCAGGGACTACCAAGAGACCCAGTACTTC
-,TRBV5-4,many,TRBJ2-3,CASSLQGGADTQYF,TGTGCCAGCAGCTTACAGGGGGGGGCAGATACGCAGTATTTT
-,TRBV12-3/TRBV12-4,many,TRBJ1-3,CASTPPPGTSGGNTIYF,TGTGCCAGCACTCCCCCTCCTGGAACCTCTGGTGGGAACACCATATATTTT
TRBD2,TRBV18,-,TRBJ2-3,CASSKTSGEDTQYF,TGTGCCAGCTCAAAGACTAGCGGGGAGGATACGCAGTATTTT
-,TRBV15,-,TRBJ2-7,CAISSRQGGPRGYEQYF,TGTGCCATCAGCAGTCGTCAGGGGGGACCGAGGGGATACGAGCAGTACTTC
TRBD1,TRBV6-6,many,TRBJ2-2,CASSTQGTGELFF,TGTGCCAGCAGTACACAGGGGACCGGGGAGCTGTTTTTT
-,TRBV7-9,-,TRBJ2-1,CASTNNGGQRGNEQFF,TGTGCCAGCACCAATAATGGGGGGCAGCGTGGAAATGAGCAGTTCTTC
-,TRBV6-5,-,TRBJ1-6,CASSYYARGGDSPLHF,TGTGCCAGCAGTTACTACGCCAGGGGAGGGGATTCACCCCTCCACTTT
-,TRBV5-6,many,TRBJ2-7,CASSLMGRVWDEQYF,TGTGCCAGCAGCTTAATGGGCAGGGTCTGGGACGAGCAGTACTTC
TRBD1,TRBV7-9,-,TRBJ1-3,CASSIQGGFSGNTIYF,TGTGCCAGCAGCATACAGGGGGGATTCTCTGGAAACACCATATATTTT
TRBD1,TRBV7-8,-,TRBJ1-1,CASKYLPGTAYTEAFF,TGTGCCAGCAAATACCTCCCCGGGACAGCTTACACTGAAGCTTTCTTT
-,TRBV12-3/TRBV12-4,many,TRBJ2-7,CASSLGRDYYEQYF,TGTGCCAGCAGTTTAGGACGGGATTACTACGAGCAGTACTTC
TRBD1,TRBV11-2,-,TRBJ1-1,CASSFGTGVEAFF,TGTGCCAGCAGCTTCGGGACAGGGGTTGAAGCTTTCTTT
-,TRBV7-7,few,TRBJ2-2,CASSSLKGTGELFF,TGTGCCAGCAGCTCGCTGAAGGGAACCGGGGAGCTGTTTTTT
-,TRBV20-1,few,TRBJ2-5,CSAEEGGPRLQETQYF,TGCAGTGCCGAGGAGGGGGGTCCCCGATTACAAGAGACCCAGTACTTC
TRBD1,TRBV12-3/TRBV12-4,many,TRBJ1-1,CASSSTGVPIEAFF,TGTGCCAGCAGCTCGACAGGGGTTCCTATTGAAGCTTTCTTT
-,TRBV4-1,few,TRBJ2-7,CASSGEKNEQYF,TGCGCCAGCTCAGGGGAAAAGAACGAGCAGTACTTC
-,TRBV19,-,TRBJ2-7,CASHTGNTYEQYF,TGTGCCAGTCATACAGGGAACACCTACGAGCAGTACTTC
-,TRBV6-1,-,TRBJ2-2,CASSVSGDFTGELFF,TGTGCCAGCAGTGTTAGCGGAGACTTCACCGGGGAGCTGTTTTTT
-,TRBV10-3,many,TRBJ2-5,CAITDRTVKETQYF,TGTGCCATCACCGACCGGACTGTGAAAGAGACCCAGTACTTC
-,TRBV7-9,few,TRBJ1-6,CASSQSRQANSPLHF,TGTGCCAGCAGCCAATCCAGACAGGCTAATTCACCCCTCCACTTT
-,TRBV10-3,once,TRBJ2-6,CAIRMSSGANVLTF,TGTGCCATCAGAATGAGCTCTGGGGCCAACGTCCTGACTTTC
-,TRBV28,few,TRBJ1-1,CASSPGGRVFF,TGTGCCAGCAGCCCCGGAGGGCGGGTATTCTTT
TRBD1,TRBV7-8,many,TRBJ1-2,CASSTEGQWIRGYTF,TGTGCCAGCAGCACCGAGGGACAGTGGATTAGAGGCTACACCTTC
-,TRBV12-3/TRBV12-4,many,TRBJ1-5,CASSGHDNQPQHF,TGTGCCAGCAGTGGACATGACAATCAGCCCCAGCATTTT
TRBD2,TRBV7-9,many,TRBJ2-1,CASSSMTSRHYNEQFF,TGTGCCAGCAGCTCAATGACTAGCCGCCATTACAATGAGCAGTTCTTC
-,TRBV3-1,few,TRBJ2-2,CASSLSSNTGELFF,TGTGCCAGCAGCCTTAGTTCGAACACCGGGGAGCTGTTTTTT
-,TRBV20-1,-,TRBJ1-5,CSARDVRLSNQPQHF,TGCAGTGCTAGAGATGTGCGGCTTAGCAATCAGCCCCAGCATTTT
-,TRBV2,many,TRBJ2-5,CASTGYSQETQYF,TGTGCCAGCACCGGGTATAGCCAAGAGACCCAGTACTTC
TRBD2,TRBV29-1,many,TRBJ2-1,CSVVGGGAYNEQFF,TGCAGCGTTGTGGGCGGGGGGGCCTACAATGAGCAGTTCTTC
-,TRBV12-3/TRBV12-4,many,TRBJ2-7,CASTFHVGPETYEQYF,TGTGCCAGCACCTTCCACGTAGGGCCGGAGACCTACGAGCAGTACTTC
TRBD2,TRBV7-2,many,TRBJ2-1,CASSLEGAGGRGEQFF,TGTGCCAGCAGCTTAGAAGGGGCGGGGGGGCGAGGTGAGCAGTTCTTC
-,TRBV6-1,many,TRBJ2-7,CASSRGGVYEQYF,TGTGCCAGCAGTCGAGGGGGGGTATACGAGCAGTACTTC
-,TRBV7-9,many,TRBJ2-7,CASSLMRGAYEQYF,TGTGCCAGCAGCTTAATGAGGGGGGCCTACGAGCAGTACTTC
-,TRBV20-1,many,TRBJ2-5,CSARRSTRSWGETQYF,TGCAGTGCTCGCCGTTCCACTCGTAGTTGGGGAGAGACCCAGTACTTC
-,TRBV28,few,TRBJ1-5,CASSLSHMYSNQPQHF,TGTGCCAGCAGTTTGTCACATATGTATAGCAATCAGCCCCAGCATTTT
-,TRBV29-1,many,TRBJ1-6,CSVAGGPNSPLHF,TGCAGCGTTGCCGGCGGTCCGAATTCACCCCTCCACTTT
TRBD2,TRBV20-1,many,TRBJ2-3,CSAKTGTSFADTQYF,TGCAGTGCTAAAACCGGGACTAGCTTCGCAGATACGCAGTATTTT
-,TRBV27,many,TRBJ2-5,CASSFWPALQETQYF,TGTGCCAGCAGTTTTTGGCCGGCGTTACAAGAGACCCAGTACTTC
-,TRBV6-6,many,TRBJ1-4,CASSYSMGEKLFF,TGTGCCAGCAGTTACTCGATGGGGGAAAAACTGTTTTTT
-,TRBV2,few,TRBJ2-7,CASKDSYSYEQYF,TGTGCCAGCAAAGACAGTTACTCCTACGAGCAGTACTTC
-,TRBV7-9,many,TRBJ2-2,CACQTGTGELFF,TGTGCCTGTCAGACGGGGACCGGGGAGCTGTTTTTT
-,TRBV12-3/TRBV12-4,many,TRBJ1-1,CASSPIQGGTEAFF,TGTGCCAGCAGTCCGATTCAAGGGGGCACTGAAGCTTTCTTT
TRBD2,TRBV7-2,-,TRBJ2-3,CASSLGGAGGPGDTQYF,TGTGCCAGCAGCTTAGGGGGTGCGGGGGGGCCCGGGGATACGCAGTATTTT
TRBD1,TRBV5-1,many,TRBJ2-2,CASSFPTGTESTGELFF,TGCGCCAGCAGCTTCCCTACCGGGACAGAAAGCACCGGGGAGCTGTTTTTT
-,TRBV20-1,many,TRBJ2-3,CSARTTGTQYF,TGCAGTGCTAGGACCACGGGTACGCAGTATTTT
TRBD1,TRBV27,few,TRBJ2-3,CASCLRGQGSSTDTQYF,TGTGCCAGCTGTCTTCGTGGACAGGGCTCTAGCACAGATACGCAGTATTTT
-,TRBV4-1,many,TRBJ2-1,CASSRASSYNEQFF,TGCGCCAGCTCCCGTGCGAGCTCCTACAATGAGCAGTTCTTC
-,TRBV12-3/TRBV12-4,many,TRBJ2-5,CASSLIRDLDQETQYF,TGTGCCAGCAGTTTAATCCGCGATCTGGACCAAGAGACCCAGTACTTC
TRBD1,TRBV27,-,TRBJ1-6,CASSNDRGNSPLHF,TGTGCCAGCAGTAACGACAGGGGAAATTCACCCCTCCACTTT
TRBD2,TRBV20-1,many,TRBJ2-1,CSAKEGYWGGKYNEQFF,TGCAGTGCTAAAGAAGGTTATTGGGGAGGGAAGTACAATGAGCAGTTCTTC
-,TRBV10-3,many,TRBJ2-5,CAISERETQYF,TGTGCCATCAGTGAGAGAGAGACCCAGTACTTC
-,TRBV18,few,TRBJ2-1,CASSPLHTGWGKEVGNNEQFF,TGTGCCAGCTCACCACTCCACACAGGGTGGGGTAAGGAAGTGGGGAACAATGAGCAGTTCTTC
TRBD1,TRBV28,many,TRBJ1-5,CASTPRTGLIQPQHF,TGTGCCAGCACCCCGAGGACAGGGTTGATTCAGCCCCAGCATTTT